Below are 6 T cell receptor beta chains sequenced from a single sample in a study of cytomegalovirus exposure and HLA in healthy donors. The repertoire was sequenced with immunoSEQ multiplex PCR; TCRdb's copy has only in-frame clones and lacks some. The sample includes hundreds of thousands of clones, 65% to 85% of them seen just once. Sequenced material: PBMCs. These receptors all stem from a woman aged 25-40 years in good health and CMV-seropositive.

The chain links TRBV18 to TRBJ1-2; D is unresolved. This CDR3 has 11 residues. Germline V gene sequence: CDR1 KGHSH, CDR2 LQKENI. V lost 5 bases to trimming and J lost 4 bases, with 5 bases between them. The CDR3 nucleotides are TGTGCCAGCTCAAGTGTCTATGGCTACACCTTC. Its protein product is CASSSVYGYTF.

This chain joins TRBV6-5 and TRBJ1-5; D may be TRBD1 (5 bases). V lost 6 bases to trimming and J lost 8 bases, with 20 bases between them. CDR1 is MNHEY, CDR2 SVGAGI, per germline. The length of the CDR3 is 15 residues. CDR3 sequence reads: CASRLTHGGDEPQHF. DNA of the CDR3: TGTGCCAGCAGGTTGACACATGGAGGGGATGAGCCCCAGCATTTT.

The CDR3 DNA reads TGCAGCGTACTCACGGTGAACGAGCAGTACTTC. It is translated as CSVLTVNEQYF. The V call is TRBV29-1, the J call TRBJ2-7; D is undetermined. CDR1 and CDR2 from the germline V gene are SQVTM and ANQGSEA. Between the trimmed V and J ends, which lost 6 bases and 5 bases, there was a span of 11 bases. The CDR3 consists of 11 residues.

The gene calls are TRBV7-8 and TRBJ1-5, with 7 bases lining up with TRBD1. The length of the CDR3 is 15 residues. V shed 6 bases, J shed 0 bases, and the junction held 5 bases outside the gene matches. Germline V gene sequence: CDR1 SGHVS, CDR2 FQNEAQ. CDR3: CASRQTGNSNQPQHF. The CDR3 bases are TGTGCCAGCAGACAGACAGGGAATAGCAATCAGCCCCAGCATTTT.

A note on this clone: A single base separates this from a much larger clone, so it may be a read error. The CDR3 spells CASSKGQNQPQHF. The CDR3 nucleotides are TGTGCCAGCAGCAAGGGACAGAATCAGCCCCAGCATTTT. The chain has TRBV7-2 and TRBJ1-5; 7 nucleotides agree with TRBD1. CDR1 and CDR2 from the germline V gene are SGHTA and FQGNSA. Germline trimming cut 5 bases from V and 4 bases from J; bases unmatched to any gene: 2. The CDR3 has 13 residues.

The chain recombines TRBV2 with TRBJ2-2, with D possibly TRBD2 on 6 matching bases. The CDR3 has 16 residues. V was cut by 3 bases and J by 6 bases, with 17 bases left in between. Germline values: CDR1 SNHLY, CDR2 FYNNEI. CDR3 nucleotides: TGTGCCAGCAGTGAGAGTAGCCTAGCGCGGCCCGGGGAGCTGTTTTTT. Amino acid sequence: CASSESSLARPGELFF.